This TCR beta chain was sequenced in a study of blood T cell repertoires in COVID-19. Study-level information: Sources were T cells, B-cell-depleted T cells, or PBMCs; the material itself was cDNA or gDNA.

Clones were sequenced by immunoSEQ multiplex PCR, and TCRdb holds only the in-frame ones, with some missing. This sample has some 140,000 clones, with more than 70% found just once. The germline gives CDR1 MGHRA, CDR2 YSYEKL. Germline trimming cut 5 bases from V and 4 bases from J; bases unmatched to any gene: 13. The CDR3 has 16 residues. Cohort assignment relied on participant-reported clinical history. The sample consisted of PBMCs or T cells enriched from blood (not recorded which). This TCR was recovered from a man aged 40-49 years with acute COVID-19. The genes are TRBV4-1 and TRBJ1-2; 7 bases are shared with TRBD1. The CDR3 protein is CASSSYAGRDSYGYTF. CDR3 nucleotides: TGCGCCAGCAGCTCATATGCGGGCCGGGACAGCTATGGCTACACCTTC.